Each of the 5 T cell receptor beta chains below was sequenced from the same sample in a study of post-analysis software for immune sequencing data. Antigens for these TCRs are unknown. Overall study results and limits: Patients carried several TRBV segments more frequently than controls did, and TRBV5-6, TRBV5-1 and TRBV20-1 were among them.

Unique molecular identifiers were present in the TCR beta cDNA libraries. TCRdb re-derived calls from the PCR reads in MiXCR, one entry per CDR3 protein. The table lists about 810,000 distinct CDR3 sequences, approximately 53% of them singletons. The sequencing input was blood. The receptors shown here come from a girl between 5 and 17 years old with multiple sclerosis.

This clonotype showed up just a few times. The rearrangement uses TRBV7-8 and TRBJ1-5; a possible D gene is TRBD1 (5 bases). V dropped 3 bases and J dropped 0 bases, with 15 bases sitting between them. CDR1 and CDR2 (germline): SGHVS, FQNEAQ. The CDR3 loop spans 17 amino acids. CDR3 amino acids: CASSFTLRGYSNQPQHF. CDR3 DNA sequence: TGTGCCAGCAGCTTTACACTCCGGGGCTATAGCAATCAGCCCCAGCATTTT.

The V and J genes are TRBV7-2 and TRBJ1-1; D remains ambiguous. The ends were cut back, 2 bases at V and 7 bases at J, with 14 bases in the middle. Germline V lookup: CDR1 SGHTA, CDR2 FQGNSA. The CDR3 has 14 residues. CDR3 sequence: CASSLSRAQGEAFF. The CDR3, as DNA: TGTGCCAGCAGCTTATCAAGGGCTCAAGGTGAAGCTTTCTTT. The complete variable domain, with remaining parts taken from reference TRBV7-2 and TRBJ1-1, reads GAGVSQSPSNKVTEKGKDVELRCDPISGHTALYWYRQSLGQGLEFLIYFQGNSAPDKSGLPSDRFSAERTGGSVSTLTIQRTQQEDSAVYLCASSLSRAQGEAFFGQGTRLTVV.

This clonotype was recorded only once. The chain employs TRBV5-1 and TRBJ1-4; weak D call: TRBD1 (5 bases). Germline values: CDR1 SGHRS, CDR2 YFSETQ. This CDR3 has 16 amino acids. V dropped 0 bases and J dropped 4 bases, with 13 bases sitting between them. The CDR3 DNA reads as TGCGCCAGCAGCTTGGAATCCGGCAGGGATAATGAAAAACTGTTTTTT. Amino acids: CASSLESGRDNEKLFF.

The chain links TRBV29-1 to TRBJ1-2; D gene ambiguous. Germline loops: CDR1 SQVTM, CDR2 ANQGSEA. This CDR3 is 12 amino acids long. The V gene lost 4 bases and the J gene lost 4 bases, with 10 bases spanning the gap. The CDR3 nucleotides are TGCAGCGTTGCGGGGTCCGGCTATGGCTACACCTTC. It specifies CSVAGSGYGYTF.

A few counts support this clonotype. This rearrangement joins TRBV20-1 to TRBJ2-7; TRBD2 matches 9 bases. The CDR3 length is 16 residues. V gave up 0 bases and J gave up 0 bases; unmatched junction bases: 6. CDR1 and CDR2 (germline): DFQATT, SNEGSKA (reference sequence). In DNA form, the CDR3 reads TGCAGTGCTAGAGATGCGGCGGGAGGGCTCTCCTACGAGCAGTACTTC. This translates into CSARDAAGGLSYEQYF.